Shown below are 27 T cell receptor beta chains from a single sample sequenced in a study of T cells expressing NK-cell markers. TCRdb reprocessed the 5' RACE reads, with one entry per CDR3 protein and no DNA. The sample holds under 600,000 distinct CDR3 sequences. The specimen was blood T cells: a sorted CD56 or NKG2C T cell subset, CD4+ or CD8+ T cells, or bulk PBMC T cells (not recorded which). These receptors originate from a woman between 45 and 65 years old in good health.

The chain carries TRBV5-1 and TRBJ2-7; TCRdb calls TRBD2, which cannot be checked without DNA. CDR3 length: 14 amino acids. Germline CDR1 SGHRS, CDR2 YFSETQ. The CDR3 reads CASSPDTTSSEQYF. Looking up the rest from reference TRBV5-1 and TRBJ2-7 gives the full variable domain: KAGVTQTPRYLIKTRGQQVTLSCSPISGHRSVSWYQQTPGQGLQFLFEYFSETQRNKGNFPGRFSGRQFSNSRSEMNVSTLELGDSALYLCASSPDTTSSEQYFGPGTRLTVT.

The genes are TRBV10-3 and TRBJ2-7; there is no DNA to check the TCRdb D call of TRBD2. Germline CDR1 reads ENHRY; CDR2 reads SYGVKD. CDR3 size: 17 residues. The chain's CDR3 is CAISENLAGGLAYEQYF.

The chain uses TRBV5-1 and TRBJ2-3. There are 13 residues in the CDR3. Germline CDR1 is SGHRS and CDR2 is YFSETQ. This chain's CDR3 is CASSLSSSGKQYF.

The CDR3 loop is CSALLTGGNTIYF. The chain links TRBV20-1 to TRBJ1-3; no DNA is available, so the TRBD1 call from TCRdb remains unchecked. The CDR3 runs to 13 residues. Germline CDR1 and CDR2: DFQATT and SNEGSKA (reference sequence).

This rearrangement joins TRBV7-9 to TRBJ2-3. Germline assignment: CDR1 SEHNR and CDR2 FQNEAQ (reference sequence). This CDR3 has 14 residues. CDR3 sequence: CASNPNGGTDTQYF.

CDR3 amino acids: CASSPPPSGTEAFF. The V call is TRBV12-3 or TRBV12-4, the J call TRBJ1-1; there is no DNA to check the TCRdb D call of TRBD1. The CDR3 has 14 amino acids.

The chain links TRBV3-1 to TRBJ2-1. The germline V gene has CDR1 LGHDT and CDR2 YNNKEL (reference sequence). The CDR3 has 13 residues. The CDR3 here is CASSQASYNEQFF.

Here the CDR3 reads CASSLALSSRDEQFF. The V and J genes are TRBV7-8 and TRBJ2-1; the D gene TCRdb calls, TRBD2, cannot be checked with no DNA. Germline assignment: CDR1 SGHVS and CDR2 FQNEAQ. The CDR3 consists of 15 residues.

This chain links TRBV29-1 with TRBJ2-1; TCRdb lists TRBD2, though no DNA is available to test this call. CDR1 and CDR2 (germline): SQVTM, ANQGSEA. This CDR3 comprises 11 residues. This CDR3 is CSAAPGLDLIF.

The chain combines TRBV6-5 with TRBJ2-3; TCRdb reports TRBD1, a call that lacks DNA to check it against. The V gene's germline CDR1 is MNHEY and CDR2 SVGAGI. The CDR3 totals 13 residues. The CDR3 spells CASTPDNTDTQYF.

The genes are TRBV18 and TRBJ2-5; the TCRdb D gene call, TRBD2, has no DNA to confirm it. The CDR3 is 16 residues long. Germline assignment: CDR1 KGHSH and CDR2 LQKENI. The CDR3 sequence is CASSPRGTSHSETQYF.

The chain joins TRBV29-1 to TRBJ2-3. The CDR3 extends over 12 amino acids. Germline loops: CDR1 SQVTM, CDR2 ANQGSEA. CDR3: CSVLYGADTQYF.

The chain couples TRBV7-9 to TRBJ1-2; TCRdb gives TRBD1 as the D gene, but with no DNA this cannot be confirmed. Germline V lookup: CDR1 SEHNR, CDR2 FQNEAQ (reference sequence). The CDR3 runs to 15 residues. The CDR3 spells CASSHRDRERNGYTF.

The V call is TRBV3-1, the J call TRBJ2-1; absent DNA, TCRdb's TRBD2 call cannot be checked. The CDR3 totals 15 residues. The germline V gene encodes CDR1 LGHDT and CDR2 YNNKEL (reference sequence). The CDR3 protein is CASSQEIPSGNEQFF.

CDR3 in amino acids: CASSLGGLAGKNNEQFF. V gene TRBV5-1 combines with J gene TRBJ2-1; TCRdb indicates TRBD2, and absent DNA this call remains unverified. Germline V gene lookup returns CDR1 SGHRS and CDR2 YFSETQ. The CDR3 is made up of 17 amino acids.

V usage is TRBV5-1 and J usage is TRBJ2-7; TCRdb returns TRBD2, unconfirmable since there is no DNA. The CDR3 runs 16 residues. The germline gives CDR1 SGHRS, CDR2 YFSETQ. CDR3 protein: CASSFGPLAAPYEQYF.

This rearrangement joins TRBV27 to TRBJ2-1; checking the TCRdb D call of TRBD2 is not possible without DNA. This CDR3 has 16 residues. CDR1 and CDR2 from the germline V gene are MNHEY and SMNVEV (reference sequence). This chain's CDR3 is CASSRTGLAGAYEQFF.

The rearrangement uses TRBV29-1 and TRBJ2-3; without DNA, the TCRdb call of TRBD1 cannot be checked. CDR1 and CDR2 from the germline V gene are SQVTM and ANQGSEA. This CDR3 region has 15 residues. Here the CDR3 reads CSVVGGTIGTDTQYF.

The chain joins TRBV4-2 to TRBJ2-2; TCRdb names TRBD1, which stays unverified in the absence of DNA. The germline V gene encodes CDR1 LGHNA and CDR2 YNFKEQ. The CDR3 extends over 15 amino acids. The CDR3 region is CASSQPSTDTGELFF.

The CDR3 reads CASSFTGQGASPDTQYF. This chain connects TRBV5-5 to TRBJ2-3; TCRdb picks TRBD1, but there is no DNA to check that call. The CDR3 loop spans 17 amino acids. The germline CDR1 and CDR2 sequences are SGHKS and YYEKEE (reference sequence).

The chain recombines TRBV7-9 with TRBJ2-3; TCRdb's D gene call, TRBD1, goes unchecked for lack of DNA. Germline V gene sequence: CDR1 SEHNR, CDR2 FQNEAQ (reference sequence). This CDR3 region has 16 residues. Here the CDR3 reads CASRGDRGGFTDTQYF.

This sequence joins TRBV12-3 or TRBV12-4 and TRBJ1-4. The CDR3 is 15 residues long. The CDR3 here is CASSLVTSRREKLFF.

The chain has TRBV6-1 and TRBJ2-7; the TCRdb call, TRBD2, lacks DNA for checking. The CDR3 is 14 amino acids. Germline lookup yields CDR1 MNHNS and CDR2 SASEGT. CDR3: CASRASVSSYEQYF.

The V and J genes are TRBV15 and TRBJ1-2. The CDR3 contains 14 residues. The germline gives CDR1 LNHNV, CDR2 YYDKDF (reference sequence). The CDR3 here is CATSRYNPTFGYTF.

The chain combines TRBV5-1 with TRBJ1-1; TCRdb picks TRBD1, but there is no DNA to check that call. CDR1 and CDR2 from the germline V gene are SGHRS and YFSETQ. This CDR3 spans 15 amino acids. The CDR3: CASSLAGGQGTEAFF.

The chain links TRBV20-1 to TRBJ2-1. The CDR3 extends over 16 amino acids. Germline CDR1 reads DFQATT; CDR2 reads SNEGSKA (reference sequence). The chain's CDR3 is CSASSAQPGSYNEQFF.

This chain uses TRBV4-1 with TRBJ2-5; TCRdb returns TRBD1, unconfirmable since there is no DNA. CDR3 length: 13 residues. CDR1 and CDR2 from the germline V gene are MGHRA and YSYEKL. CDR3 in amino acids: CASKTPFQETQYF.